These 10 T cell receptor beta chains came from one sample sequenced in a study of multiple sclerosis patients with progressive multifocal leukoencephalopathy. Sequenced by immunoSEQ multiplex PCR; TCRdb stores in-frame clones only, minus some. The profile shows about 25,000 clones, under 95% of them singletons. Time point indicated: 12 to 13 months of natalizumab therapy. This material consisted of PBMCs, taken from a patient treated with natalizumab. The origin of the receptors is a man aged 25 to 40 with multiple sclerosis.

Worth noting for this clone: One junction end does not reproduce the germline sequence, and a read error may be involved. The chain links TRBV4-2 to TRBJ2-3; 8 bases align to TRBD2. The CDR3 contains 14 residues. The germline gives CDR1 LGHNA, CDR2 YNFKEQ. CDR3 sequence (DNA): TGTGCCAGCAGCCAAGGGACTAGCAAAGATACGCAGTATTTT. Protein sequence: CASSQGTSKDTQYF.

The CDR3 region is CASSQVRDYEQYF. CDR3 DNA sequence: TGCGCCAGCAGCCAAGTAAGGGACTACGAGCAGTACTTC. V and J are TRBV4-3 and TRBJ2-7, with unresolved D. Trimming shortened V by 1 base and J by 3 bases, and 7 bases separated the two germline ends. CDR1 LGHNA and CDR2 YSLEER come from the germline V gene. The CDR3 is 13 residues long.

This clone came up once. CDR3 coding DNA: TGTGCCAGCAGCTTAAGCCCTCGAGTGGATACGCAGTATTTT. The encoded protein is CASSLSPRVDTQYF. The chain links TRBV11-1 to TRBJ2-3; D call uncertain. In germline, CDR1 is SGHAT, CDR2 FQDESV (reference sequence). The V end was cut by 2 bases, the J end by 6 bases, with 12 bases between. This CDR3 has 14 amino acids.

The CDR3: CASSVALAGGLNEQFF. The CDR3 region has the DNA TGTGCCAGCAGCGTAGCTCTAGCGGGAGGGCTCAATGAGCAGTTCTTC. V is TRBV9 and J is TRBJ2-1; 12 bases are shared with TRBD2. The CDR3 has 16 residues. The junction had 4 bases not matched to a gene; V was cut back by 0 bases and J by 6 bases. The germline V gene has CDR1 SGDLS and CDR2 YYNGEE.

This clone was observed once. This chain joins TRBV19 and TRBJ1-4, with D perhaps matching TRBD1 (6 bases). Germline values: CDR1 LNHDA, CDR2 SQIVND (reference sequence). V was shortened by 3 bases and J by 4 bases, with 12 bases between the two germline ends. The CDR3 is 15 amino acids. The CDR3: CASSISGRGNEKLFF. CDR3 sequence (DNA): TGTGCCAGTAGTATCTCGGGCAGGGGTAATGAAAAACTGTTTTTT.

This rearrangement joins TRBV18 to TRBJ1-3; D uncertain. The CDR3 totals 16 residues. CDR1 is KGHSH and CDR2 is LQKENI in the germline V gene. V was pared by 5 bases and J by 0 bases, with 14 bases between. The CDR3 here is CASSSRETPSGNTIYF. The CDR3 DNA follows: TGTGCCAGCTCATCGAGGGAGACACCCTCTGGAAACACCATATATTTT.

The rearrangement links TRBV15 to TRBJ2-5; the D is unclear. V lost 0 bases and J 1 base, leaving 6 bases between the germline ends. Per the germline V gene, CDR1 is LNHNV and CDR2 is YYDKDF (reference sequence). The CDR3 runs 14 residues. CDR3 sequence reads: CATSRDRSQETQYF. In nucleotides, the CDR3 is TGTGCCACCAGCAGAGACAGGTCCCAAGAGACCCAGTACTTC.

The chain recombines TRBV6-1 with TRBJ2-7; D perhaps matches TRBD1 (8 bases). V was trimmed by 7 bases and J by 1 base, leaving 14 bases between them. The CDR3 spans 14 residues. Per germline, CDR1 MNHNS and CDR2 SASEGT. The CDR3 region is CASTTQGGSYEQYF. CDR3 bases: TGTGCCAGCACAACACAGGGGGGGTCCTACGAGCAGTACTTC.

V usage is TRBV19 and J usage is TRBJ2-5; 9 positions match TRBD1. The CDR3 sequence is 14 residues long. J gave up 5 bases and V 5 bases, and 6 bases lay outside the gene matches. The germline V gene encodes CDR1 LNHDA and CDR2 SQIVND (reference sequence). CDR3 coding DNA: TGTGCCAGTAGTCCGAACAGGGGGCGGGAGACCCAGTACTTC. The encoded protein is CASSPNRGRETQYF. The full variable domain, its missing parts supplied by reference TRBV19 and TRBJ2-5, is DGGITQSPKYLFRKEGQNVTLSCEQNLNHDAMYWYRQDPGQGLRLIYYSQIVNDFQKGDIAEGYSVSREKKESFPLTVTSAQKNPTAFYLCASSPNRGRETQYFGPGTRLLVL.

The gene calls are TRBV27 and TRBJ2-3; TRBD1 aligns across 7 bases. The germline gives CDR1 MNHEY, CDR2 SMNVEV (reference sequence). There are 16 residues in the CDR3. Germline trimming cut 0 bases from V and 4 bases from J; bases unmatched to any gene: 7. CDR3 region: CASSLSRGMRSDTQYF. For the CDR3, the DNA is TGTGCCAGCAGTTTATCCAGGGGGATGAGGTCAGATACGCAGTATTTT.